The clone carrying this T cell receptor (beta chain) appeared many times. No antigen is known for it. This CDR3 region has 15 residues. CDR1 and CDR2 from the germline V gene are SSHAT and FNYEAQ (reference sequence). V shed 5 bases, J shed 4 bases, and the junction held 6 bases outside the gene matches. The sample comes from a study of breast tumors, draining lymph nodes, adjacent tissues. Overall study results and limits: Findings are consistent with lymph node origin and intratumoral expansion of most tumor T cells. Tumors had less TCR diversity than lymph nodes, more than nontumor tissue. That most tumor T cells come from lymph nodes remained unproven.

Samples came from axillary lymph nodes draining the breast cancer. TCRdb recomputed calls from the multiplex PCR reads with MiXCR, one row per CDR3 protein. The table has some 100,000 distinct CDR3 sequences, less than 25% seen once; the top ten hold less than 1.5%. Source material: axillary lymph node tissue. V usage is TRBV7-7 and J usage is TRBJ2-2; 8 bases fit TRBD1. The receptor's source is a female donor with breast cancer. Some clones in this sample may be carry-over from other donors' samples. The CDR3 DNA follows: TGTGCCAGCAGCCGAGGACAGGGCTTCACCGGGGAGCTGTTTTTT. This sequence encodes CASSRGQGFTGELFF.